Listed below are T cell receptor beta chains from one sample, sequenced in a study of T cell repertoires in ileal Crohn's disease. Sequenced by immunoSEQ multiplex PCR; TCRdb stores in-frame clones only, minus some. The sample holds about 17,000 clones, roughly three fifths seen once. The source material was ileal tissue. The source is an adult with Crohn's disease. Both conserved end residues are part of each CDR3. The order of the fields is J gene, V gene, CDR3 protein.

TRBJ2-3 TRBV4-2 CASSQEVGAKRDTQYF
TRBJ2-3 TRBV29-1 CSVGLTGLGTDTQYF
TRBJ1-2 TRBV6-4 CASSASKQGDGGYTF
TRBJ2-3 TRBV2 CASRGGQGDTQYF
TRBJ1-2 TRBV6-1 CASSEARTAYGYTF
TRBJ2-3 TRBV25-1 CASSQQGRQYF
TRBJ2-1 TRBV11-2 CASSLQLAGSNEQFF
TRBJ1-1 TRBV19 CASSIDMRVNTEAFF
TRBJ1-4 TRBV7-2 CASSLEPGGSEKLFF
TRBJ2-2 TRBV4-3 CASSQDRGYTGELFF
TRBJ2-1 TRBV11-2 CASSPGLAGVGNEQFF
TRBJ2-3 TRBV4-2 CASSRDRVSTDTQYF
TRBJ2-7 TRBV6-5 CASSYYTRGEQYF
TRBJ1-2 TRBV9 CASSLIGGSYGYTF
TRBJ1-1 TRBV5-1 CASSYTGTPNTEAFF
- TRBV5-1 CASSFNGGYYEQYF
TRBJ2-3 TRBV30 CAWSVLAGGSDTQYF
TRBJ1-2 TRBV2 CASSEEQGAYGYTF
TRBJ1-2 TRBV4-1 CASSQALDRDYGYTF
TRBJ1-3 TRBV7-2 CASSPKTGYSGNTIYF
TRBJ1-1 TRBV6-5 CASSYSTGEAFF
TRBJ2-3 TRBV29-1 CSTYLATGTQYF
TRBJ1-5 TRBV28 CASSLGQGPRQPQHF
TRBJ1-5 TRBV19 CASTRSGVRDRAILWNQPQHF
TRBJ2-3 TRBV5-1 CASSWTASTDTQYF
TRBJ1-1 TRBV7-9 CASSFQGETEAFF
TRBJ2-5 TRBV12-5 CASGLDTSETQYF
TRBJ2-3 TRBV5-1 CASSLAQGADTQYF
TRBJ2-7 TRBV6-5 CASSTTGTAYEQYF
TRBJ1-2 TRBV7-4 CASSFREQGGYGYTF
TRBJ1-2 TRBV19 CASRTVYGEYGYTF
TRBJ2-3 TRBV2 CASSVLAGSTDTQYF
TRBJ2-3 TRBV4-2 CASRGGSTDTQYF
TRBJ2-6 TRBV7-6 CASSLALVGSGANVLTF
TRBJ2-3 TRBV27 CASSLGDYFTDTQYF
TRBJ2-3 TRBV6-1 CASSDNGLGYTQYF
TRBJ2-5 TRBV2 CASSAGETQYF
TRBJ2-1 TRBV7-2 CASLSGRESNEQFF
TRBJ2-2 TRBV29-1 CSVEEDRRTGELFF
TRBJ2-2 TRBV5-1 CASSLDQGGTGELFF
TRBJ2-5 TRBV5-6 CASSLWGPQETQYF
TRBJ2-1 TRBV5-6 CASSLRTSGYNEQFF
TRBJ2-5 TRBV25-1 CASSEGGVSRVETQYF
TRBJ1-3 TRBV18 CASSLSRQGANSGNTIYF
TRBJ1-1 TRBV30 CAWGQMNTEAFF
TRBJ1-2 TRBV2 CASLLTWFNYGYTF
TRBJ2-1 TRBV30 CAWGGRPSSYNEQFF
TRBJ2-3 TRBV5-1 CASNGAGAPTDTQYF
TRBJ1-4 TRBV6-5 CASTESRKLFF
TRBJ2-5 TRBV6-5 CASSYRQGVRETQYF
TRBJ2-3 TRBV11-3 CASSLGLGSTQYF
TRBJ2-7 TRBV2 CASTRHYEQYF
TRBJ2-3 TRBV7-2 CASSKGGGDTQYF
TRBJ2-7 TRBV30 CAWRPSGGLYEQYF
TRBJ2-1 TRBV9 CASSESGTVYNEQFF
TRBJ1-2 TRBV19 CASSSGYYGYTF
TRBJ2-7 TRBV27 CASSPTVVPGRGYEQYF